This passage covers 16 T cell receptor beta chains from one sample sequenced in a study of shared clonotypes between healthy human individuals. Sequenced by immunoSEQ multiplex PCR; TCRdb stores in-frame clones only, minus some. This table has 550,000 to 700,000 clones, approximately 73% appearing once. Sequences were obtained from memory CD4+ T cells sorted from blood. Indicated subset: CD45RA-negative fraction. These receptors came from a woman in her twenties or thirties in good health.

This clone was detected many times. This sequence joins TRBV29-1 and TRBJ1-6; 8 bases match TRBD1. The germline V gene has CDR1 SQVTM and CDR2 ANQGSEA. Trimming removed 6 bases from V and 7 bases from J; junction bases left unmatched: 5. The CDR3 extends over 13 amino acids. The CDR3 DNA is TGCAGCGTCGGACAGGGATTCAATTCACCCCTCCACTTT. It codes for CSVGQGFNSPLHF.

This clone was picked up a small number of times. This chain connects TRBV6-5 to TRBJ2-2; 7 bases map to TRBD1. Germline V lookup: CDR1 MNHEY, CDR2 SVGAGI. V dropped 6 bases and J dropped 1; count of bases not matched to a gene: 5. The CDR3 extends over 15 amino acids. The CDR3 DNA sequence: TGTGCCAGCAGAACAGGACAGGTGAACACCGGGGAGCTGTTTTTT. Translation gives CASRTGQVNTGELFF.

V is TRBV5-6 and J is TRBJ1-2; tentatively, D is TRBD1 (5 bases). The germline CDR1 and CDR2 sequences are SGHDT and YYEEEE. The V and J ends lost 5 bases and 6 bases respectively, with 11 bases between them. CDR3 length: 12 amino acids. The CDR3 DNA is TGTGCCAGCAGTAACAGGATCCATGGCTACACCTTC. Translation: CASSNRIHGYTF.

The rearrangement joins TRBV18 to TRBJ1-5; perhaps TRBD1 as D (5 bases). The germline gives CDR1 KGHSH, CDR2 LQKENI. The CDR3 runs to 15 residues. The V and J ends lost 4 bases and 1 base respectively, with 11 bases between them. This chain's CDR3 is CASSQGTGSNQPQHF. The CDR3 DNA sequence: TGTGCCAGCTCACAAGGGACGGGGAGCAATCAGCCCCAGCATTTT. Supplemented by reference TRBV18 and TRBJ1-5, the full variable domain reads NAGVMQNPRHLVRRRGQEARLRCSPMKGHSHVYWYRQLPEEGLKFMVYLQKENIIDESGMPKERFSAEFPKEGPSILRIQQVVRGDSAAYFCASSQGTGSNQPQHFGDGTRLSIL.

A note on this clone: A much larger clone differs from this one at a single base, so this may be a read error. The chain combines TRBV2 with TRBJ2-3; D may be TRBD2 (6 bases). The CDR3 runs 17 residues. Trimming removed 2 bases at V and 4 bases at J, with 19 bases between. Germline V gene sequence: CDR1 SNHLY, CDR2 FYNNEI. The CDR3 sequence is CASSEPPGVIGADTQYF. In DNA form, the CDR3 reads TGTGCCAGCAGTGAACCGCCGGGAGTAATTGGGGCAGATACGCAGTATTTT.

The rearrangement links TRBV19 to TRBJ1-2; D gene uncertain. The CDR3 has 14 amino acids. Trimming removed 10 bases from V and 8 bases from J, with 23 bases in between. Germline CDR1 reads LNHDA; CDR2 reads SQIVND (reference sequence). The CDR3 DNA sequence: TGTGCCACAGCACCGGGCCACTTCCAAGGGGGCTACACCTTC. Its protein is CATAPGHFQGGYTF.

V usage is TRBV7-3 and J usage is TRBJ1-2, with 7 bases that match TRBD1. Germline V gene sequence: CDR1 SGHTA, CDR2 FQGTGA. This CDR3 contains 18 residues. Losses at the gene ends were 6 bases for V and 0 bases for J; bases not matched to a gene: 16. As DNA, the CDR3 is TGTGCCAGCAGTCTCCCCGGGACAGCTGATCTCGCTAACTATGGCTACACCTTC. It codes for CASSLPGTADLANYGYTF.

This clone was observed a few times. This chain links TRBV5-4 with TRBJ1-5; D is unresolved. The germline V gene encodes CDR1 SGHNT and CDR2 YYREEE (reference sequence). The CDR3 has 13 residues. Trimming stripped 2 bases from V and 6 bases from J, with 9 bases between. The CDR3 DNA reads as TGTGCCAGCAGCTTCGATCCCAGTCAGCCCCAGCATTTT. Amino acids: CASSFDPSQPQHF. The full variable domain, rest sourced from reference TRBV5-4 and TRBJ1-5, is ETGVTQSPTHLIKTRGQQVTLRCSSQSGHNTVSWYQQALGQGPQFIFQYYREEENGRGNFPPRFSGLQFPNYSSELNVNALELDDSALYLCASSFDPSQPQHFGDGTRLSIL.

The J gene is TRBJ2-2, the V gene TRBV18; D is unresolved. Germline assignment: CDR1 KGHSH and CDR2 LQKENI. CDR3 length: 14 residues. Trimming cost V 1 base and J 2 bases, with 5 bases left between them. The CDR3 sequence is CASSPLDNTGELFF. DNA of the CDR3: TGTGCCAGCTCACCACTAGACAACACCGGGGAGCTGTTTTTT.

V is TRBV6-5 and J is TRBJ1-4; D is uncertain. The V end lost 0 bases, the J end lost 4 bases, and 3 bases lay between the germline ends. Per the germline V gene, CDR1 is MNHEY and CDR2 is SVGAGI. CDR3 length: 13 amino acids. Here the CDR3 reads CASSYSDNEKLFF. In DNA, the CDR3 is TGTGCCAGCAGTTACTCGGATAATGAAAAACTGTTTTTT.

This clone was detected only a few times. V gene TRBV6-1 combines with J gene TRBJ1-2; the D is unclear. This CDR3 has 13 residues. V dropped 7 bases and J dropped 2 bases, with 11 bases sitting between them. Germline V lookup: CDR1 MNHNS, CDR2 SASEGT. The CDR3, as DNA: TGTGCCAGCACCCGGGGATTAAACTATGGCTACACCTTC. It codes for CASTRGLNYGYTF.

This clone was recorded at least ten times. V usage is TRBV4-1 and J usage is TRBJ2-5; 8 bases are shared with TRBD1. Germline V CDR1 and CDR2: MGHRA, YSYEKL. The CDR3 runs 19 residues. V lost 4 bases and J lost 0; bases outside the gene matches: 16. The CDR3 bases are TGCGCCAGCAGCCCGCGGACAGGGATGGTGATTTATGACCAAGAGACCCAGTACTTC. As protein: CASSPRTGMVIYDQETQYF.

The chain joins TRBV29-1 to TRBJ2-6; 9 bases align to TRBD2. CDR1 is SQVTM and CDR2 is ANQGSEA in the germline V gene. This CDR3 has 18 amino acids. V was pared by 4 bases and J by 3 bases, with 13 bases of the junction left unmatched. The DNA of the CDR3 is TGCAGCGTTGGGCCTAGCGGGACTCTCCTCGTTGGGGCCAACGTCCTGACTTTC. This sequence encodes CSVGPSGTLLVGANVLTF.

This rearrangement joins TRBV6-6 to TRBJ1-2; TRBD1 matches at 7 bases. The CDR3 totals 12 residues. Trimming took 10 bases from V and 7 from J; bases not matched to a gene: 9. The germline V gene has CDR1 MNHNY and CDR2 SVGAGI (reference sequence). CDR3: CATWTGLSGYTF. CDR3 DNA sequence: TGTGCCACCTGGACAGGTCTTAGTGGCTACACCTTC.

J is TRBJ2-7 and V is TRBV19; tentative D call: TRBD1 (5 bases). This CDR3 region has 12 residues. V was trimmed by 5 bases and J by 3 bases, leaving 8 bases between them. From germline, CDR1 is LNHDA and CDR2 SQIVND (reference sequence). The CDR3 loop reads CASSGDSYEQYF. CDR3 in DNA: TGTGCCAGTAGTGGAGACAGCTACGAGCAGTACTTC.

The CDR3 sequence: CASSLAREDSDTQYF. The CDR3 DNA follows: TGCGCCAGCAGCTTGGCCAGGGAAGATTCAGATACGCAGTATTTT. The J gene is TRBJ2-3, the V gene TRBV5-1, with TRBD1 as a possible D gene (5 bases). The V and J ends lost 0 bases and 4 bases respectively, with 12 bases between them. The germline V gene has CDR1 SGHRS and CDR2 YFSETQ. This CDR3 is 15 amino acids long.